Reported below is one TCR beta chain. The CDR3 has 15 residues. Trimming at V came to 0 bases and at J to 5 bases, leaving 6 bases not matched to a gene. Germline CDR1 is SGHTA and CDR2 is FQGNSA. Authors' analysis steps: Nucleated cell number was recorded as an estimate derived from reference gene primer amplification. TCRdb's copy holds only in-frame clones and misses some; the assay was immunoSEQ multiplex PCR. The V and J calls and the clone size are those of that table, but D and trimming were determined from the DNA. The repertoire holds around 150,000 clones, 75% to 85% seen once, with more than 3.5% in the top ten. The data belong to a study of blood T cell repertoires in COVID-19. On the study more broadly: COVID-19 samples collected from the United States, Italy and Spain covered acute and convalescent phases.

Sequences were obtained from peripheral blood. The V call is TRBV7-2, the J call TRBJ1-1; 7 bases line up with TRBD1. The clonotype was recovered from a woman of 80 years or more with active or convalescent COVID-19. The CDR3 protein is CASSLADRVRTEAFF. CDR3 bases: TGTGCCAGCAGCTTAGCCGACAGGGTGAGGACTGAAGCTTTCTTT.